The entry that follows covers one TCR beta chain sequence. The antigen is undetermined. This sequence may be a read error, since a much larger clone differs from it by one base. The CDR3 is 12 amino acids. Germline values: CDR1 SGHTA, CDR2 FQGNSA. V was pared by 4 bases and J by 3 bases, with 7 bases between. Replicate sorted-subset PCRs were loaded with roughly 200 ng DNA, 30,000 to 35,000 T cell genomes. Some clones are missing from TCRdb's copy, which holds only in-frame ones; the method was immunoSEQ multiplex PCR. Of roughly 600,000 clones in the sample, nearly 98% were seen once. This sample stems from a study of shared clonotypes between healthy human individuals. Study information: A few men and a couple of women, aged 18 to 49, were donors. Overall study results and limits: Tissues were not sampled, only blood, and their repertoires likely differ.

CD45RO-negative cells were positively selected for CCR7, leaving out terminally differentiated effector memory CD45RA+ cells. Donors had no recently reported acute infections or vaccinations and were HIV-negative. Material: naive CD8+ T cells sorted from blood. This TCR came from a man aged 30 to 39 in good health. J is TRBJ2-7 and V is TRBV7-2; unclear D gene. CDR3 region: CASSSDFYEQYF. CDR3 coding DNA: TGTGCCAGCAGCTCCGACTTCTACGAGCAGTACTTC.